This T cell receptor beta chain was recorded in a study of T-cell reconstitution after alpha-beta-depleted transplantation in children. Preparing the TCRbeta library involved the use of unique molecular identifiers. TCRdb fed the PCR reads into MiXCR, producing one record per CDR3 protein. Of under 450,000 distinct CDR3 sequences in the sample, 15% to 20% are singletons; the top ten hold around 28%. This clonotype was observed a few times. The germline V gene encodes CDR1 MGHRA and CDR2 YSYEKL. V was cut by 3 bases and J by 2 bases, with 16 bases left in between. The CDR3 has 16 residues. The clonotype originates from a boy in the first two years of life who had a stem cell transplant for Wiskott-Aldrich syndrome, so the T cells may come from the graft donor. Source: PBMCs, mostly from graft donor cells, taken 360 days after TCRalphabeta/CD19-depleted stem cell transplant. The chain recombines TRBV4-1 with TRBJ1-2; D unclear. CDR3 loop: CASSQPFRQQNYGYTF. The CDR3 DNA sequence: TGCGCCAGCAGCCAGCCATTCCGTCAGCAGAACTATGGCTACACCTTC.